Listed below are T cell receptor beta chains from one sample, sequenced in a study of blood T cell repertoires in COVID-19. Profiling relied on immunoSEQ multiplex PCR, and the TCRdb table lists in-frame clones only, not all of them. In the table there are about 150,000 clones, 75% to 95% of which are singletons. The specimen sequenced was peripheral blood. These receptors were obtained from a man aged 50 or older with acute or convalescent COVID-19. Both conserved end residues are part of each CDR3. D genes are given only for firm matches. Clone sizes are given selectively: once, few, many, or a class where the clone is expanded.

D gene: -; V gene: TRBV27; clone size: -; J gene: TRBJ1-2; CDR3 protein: CASSSGQGVWNGYTF; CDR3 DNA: -
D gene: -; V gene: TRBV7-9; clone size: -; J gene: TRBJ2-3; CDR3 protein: CASSLGGPSTDTQYF; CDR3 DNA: TGTGCCAGCAGCTTAGGGGGGCCTAGCACAGATACGCAGTATTTT
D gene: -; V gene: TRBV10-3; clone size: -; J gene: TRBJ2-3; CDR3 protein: CAISEPSAGTDTQYF; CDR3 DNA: TGTGCCATCAGTGAGCCCTCGGCGGGCACAGATACGCAGTATTTT
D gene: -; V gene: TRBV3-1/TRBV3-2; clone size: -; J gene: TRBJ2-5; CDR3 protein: CASSQEGDLETQYF; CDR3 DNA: TGTGCCAGCAGCCAAGAGGGCGATTTGGAGACCCAGTACTTC
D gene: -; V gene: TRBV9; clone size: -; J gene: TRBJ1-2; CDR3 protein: CASSGQGSYYGYTF; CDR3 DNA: TGTGCCAGCAGCGGGCAGGGCAGCTACTATGGCTACACCTTC
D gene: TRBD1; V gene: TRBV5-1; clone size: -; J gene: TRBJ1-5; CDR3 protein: CASSLSTGGNQPQHF; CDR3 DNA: TGCGCCAGCAGCTTGTCGACAGGGGGCAATCAGCCCCAGCATTTT
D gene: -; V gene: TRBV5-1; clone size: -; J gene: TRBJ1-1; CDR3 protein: CASSLAGEWATEAFF; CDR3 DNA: TGCGCCAGCAGCTTGGCCGGGGAGTGGGCCACTGAAGCTTTCTTT
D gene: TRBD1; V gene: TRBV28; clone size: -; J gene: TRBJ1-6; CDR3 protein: CASRWGQYNSPLHF; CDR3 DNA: TGTGCCAGCCGGTGGGGACAGTATAATTCACCCCTCCACTTT
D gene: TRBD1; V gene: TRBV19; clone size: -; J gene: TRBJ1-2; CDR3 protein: CASSIPRTGANYGYTF; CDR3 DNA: TGTGCCAGTAGTATCCCCCGGACAGGCGCCAACTATGGCTACACCTTC
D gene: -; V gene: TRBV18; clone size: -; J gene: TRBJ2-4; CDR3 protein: CASSPLRGSQAKNIQYF; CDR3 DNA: TGTGCCAGCTCACCACTTCGGGGAAGCCAAGCCAAAAACATTCAGTACTTC
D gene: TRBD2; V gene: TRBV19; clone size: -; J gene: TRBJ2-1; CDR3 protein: CASSIGGSRSYNEQFF; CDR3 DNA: TGTGCCAGTAGTATCGGGGGGAGCCGCTCCTACAATGAGCAGTTCTTC
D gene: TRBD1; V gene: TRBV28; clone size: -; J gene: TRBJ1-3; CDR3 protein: CASSIWTGKGNTIYF; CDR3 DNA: TGTGCCAGCAGTATCTGGACAGGGAAGGGAAACACCATATATTTT
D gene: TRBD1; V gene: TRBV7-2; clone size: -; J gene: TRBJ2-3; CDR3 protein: CASSLGDRGRGSTDTQYF; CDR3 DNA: TGTGCCAGCAGCTTAGGGGACAGGGGCAGGGGCAGCACAGATACGCAGTATTTT
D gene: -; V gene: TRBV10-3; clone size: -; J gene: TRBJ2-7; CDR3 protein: CATSGGTASYEQYF; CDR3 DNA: TGTGCCACCAGTGGCGGGACAGCCTCCTACGAGCAGTACTTC
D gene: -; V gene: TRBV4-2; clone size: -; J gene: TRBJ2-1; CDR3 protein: CASRDFSGSSSYNEQFF; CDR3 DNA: TGTGCCAGCAGGGATTTTAGCGGTTCGAGCTCCTACAATGAGCAGTTCTTC
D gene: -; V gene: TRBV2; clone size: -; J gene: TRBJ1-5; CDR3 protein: CASSHAGDQPQHF; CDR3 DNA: TGTGCCAGCAGCCACGCAGGGGATCAGCCCCAGCATTTT
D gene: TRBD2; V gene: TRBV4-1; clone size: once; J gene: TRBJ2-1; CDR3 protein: CASSQTTSSSYNEQFF; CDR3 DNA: TGCGCCAGCAGCCAAACGACTAGCAGCTCCTACAATGAGCAGTTCTTC
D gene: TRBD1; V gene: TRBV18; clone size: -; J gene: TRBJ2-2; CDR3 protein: CASSPGTENTGELFF; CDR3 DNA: TGTGCCAGCTCACCGGGGACAGAAAACACCGGGGAGCTGTTTTTT
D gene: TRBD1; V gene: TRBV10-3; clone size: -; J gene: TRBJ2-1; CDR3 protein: CAISARDRLIPVNEQFF; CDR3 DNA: TGTGCCATCAGTGCCCGGGACAGATTAATTCCAGTTAATGAGCAGTTCTTC
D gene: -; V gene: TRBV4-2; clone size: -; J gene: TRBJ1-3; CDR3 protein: CASSQDRGSSGNTIYF; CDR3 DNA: TGTGCCAGCAGCCAAGATCGGGGGAGCTCTGGAAACACCATATATTTT
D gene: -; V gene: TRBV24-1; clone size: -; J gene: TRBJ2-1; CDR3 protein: CATSEQGWSYNEQFF; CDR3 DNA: TGTGCCACCAGTGAGCAGGGTTGGTCCTACAATGAGCAGTTCTTC
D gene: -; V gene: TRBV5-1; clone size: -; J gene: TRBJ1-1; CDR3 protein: CASSPGRAEAFF; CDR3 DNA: TGCGCCAGCAGCCCCGGCAGGGCTGAAGCTTTCTTT
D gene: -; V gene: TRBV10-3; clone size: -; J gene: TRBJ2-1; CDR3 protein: CAISEGSPFYNEQFF; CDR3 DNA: TGTGCCATCAGTGAGGGGAGCCCCTTCTACAATGAGCAGTTCTTC
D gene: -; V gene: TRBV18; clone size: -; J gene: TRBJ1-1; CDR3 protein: CASSPTGETEAFF; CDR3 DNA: TGTGCCAGCTCACCCACGGGTGAGACTGAAGCTTTCTTT
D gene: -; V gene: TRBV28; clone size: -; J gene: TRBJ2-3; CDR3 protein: CASRSSSAGTDTQYF; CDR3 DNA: TGTGCCAGCAGGTCCTCTAGCGCAGGCACAGATACGCAGTATTTT
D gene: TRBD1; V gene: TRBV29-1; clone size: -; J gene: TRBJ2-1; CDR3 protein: CSVEATGGNEQFF; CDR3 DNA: TGCAGCGTTGAAGCAACAGGGGGCAATGAGCAGTTCTTC
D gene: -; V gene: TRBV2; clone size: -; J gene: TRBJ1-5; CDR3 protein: CASSESDSYQPQHF; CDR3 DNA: TGTGCCAGCAGTGAATCGGACTCCTATCAGCCCCAGCATTTT
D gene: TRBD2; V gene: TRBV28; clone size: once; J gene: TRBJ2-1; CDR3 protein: CASTLRGAGANEQFF; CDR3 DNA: TGTGCCAGCACCCTCCGCGGGGCGGGAGCCAATGAGCAGTTCTTC